The next 15 T cell receptor beta chains were all read from a single sample in a study of blood T cell repertoires in COVID-19. Measured with immunoSEQ multiplex PCR; TCRdb has only the in-frame clones, and not every one. The sample contains approximately 230,000 clones, about 85% of which appear only once. The sequenced material came from PBMCs or T cells enriched from blood (not recorded which). These receptors were taken from a woman younger than 45 with acute COVID-19.

The chain carries TRBV12-3 or TRBV12-4 and TRBJ2-2; D remains ambiguous. With 6 bases removed from V and 5 bases from J, the gap between germline ends came to 10 bases. The CDR3 is made up of 13 amino acids. CDR3 amino acids: CASRTAGTGELFF. In DNA form, the CDR3 reads TGTGCCAGCAGGACCGCAGGTACCGGGGAGCTGTTTTTT.

This clone was seen only once. This chain joins TRBV11-2 and TRBJ2-5; TRBD2 agrees at 10 bases. Trimming cost V 1 base and J 4 bases; bases outside gene matches: 9. The CDR3 has 17 amino acids. The V gene's germline CDR1 is SGHAT and CDR2 FQNNGV. The CDR3 DNA is TGTGCCAGCAGCTTAGTAACTAGCGGGAATAAAAGAGAGACCCAGTACTTC. It yields the protein CASSLVTSGNKRETQYF.

CDR3 residues: CASSLEVGPRGDTQYF. As DNA, the CDR3 is TGTGCCAGCAGCTTAGAGGTCGGACCCCGGGGAGATACGCAGTATTTT. The chain combines TRBV13 with TRBJ2-3; D is perhaps TRBD2 (5 bases). The CDR3 runs to 16 residues. Trimming pared 1 base from V and 5 bases from J, leaving 16 bases between. The germline V gene has CDR1 PRHDT and CDR2 FYEKMQ (reference sequence).

This clone was recorded a few times. The chain employs TRBV28 and TRBJ1-6; TRBD1 matches at 7 bases. Germline V gene sequence: CDR1 MDHEN, CDR2 SYDVKM. J lost 0 bases, V lost 5 bases, and 4 bases had no gene match. This CDR3 comprises 16 residues. CDR3 in DNA: TGTGCCAGCAGTGCAGGGGGGAGCTCCTATAATTCACCCCTCCACTTT. Translating it yields CASSAGGSSYNSPLHF.

In its sample, this clone was seen once. This rearrangement joins TRBV7-9 to TRBJ1-1; D is unresolved. In germline, CDR1 is SEHNR, CDR2 FQNEAQ (reference sequence). The V and J ends lost 4 bases and 2 bases respectively, with 5 bases between them. CDR3 size: 12 residues. This CDR3 reads CASSYSNTEAFF. The CDR3 nucleotides read TGTGCCAGCAGCTACAGTAACACTGAAGCTTTCTTT. The full variable domain, completed using reference TRBV7-9 and TRBJ1-1, is DTGVSQNPRHKITKRGQNVTFRCDPISEHNRLYWYRQTLGQGPEFLTYFQNEAQLEKSRLLSDRFSAERPKGSFSTLEIQRTEQGDSAMYLCASSYSNTEAFFGQGTRLTVV.

This clone showed up just once. V and J are TRBV28 and TRBJ1-2; 9 nucleotides align to TRBD1. Unmatched junction bases numbered 12, after V lost 4 bases and J lost 6 bases. Germline V gene sequence: CDR1 MDHEN, CDR2 SYDVKM. The CDR3 length is 16 residues. CDR3 in amino acids: CASSSGDREWGNGYTF. The DNA for the CDR3 is TGTGCCAGCAGTTCTGGGGACAGGGAGTGGGGTAATGGCTACACCTTC.

Only one count was recorded for this clone. This sequence joins TRBV18 and TRBJ2-1; TRBD1 agrees at 10 bases. CDR3 length: 16 amino acids. Unmatched junction bases numbered 2, after V lost 1 base and J lost 2 bases. Germline loops: CDR1 KGHSH, CDR2 LQKENI. The CDR3: CASSPRTGGAYNEQFF. In nucleotides, the CDR3 is TGTGCCAGCTCACCACGGACAGGGGGAGCCTACAATGAGCAGTTCTTC.

A single count supports this clone. The rearrangement joins TRBV14 to TRBJ2-5; D perhaps matches TRBD1 (5 bases). Germline assignment: CDR1 SGHDN and CDR2 FVKESK. Trimming removed 1 base from V and 2 bases from J, with 8 bases in between. The CDR3 contains 14 residues. The CDR3 coding sequence is TGTGCCAGCAGCCAAGTACGGACACAAGAGACCCAGTACTTC. This codes for CASSQVRTQETQYF.

J is TRBJ2-1 and V is TRBV10-2; 7 nucleotides align to TRBD1. Trimming cost V 1 base and J 9 bases; bases outside gene matches: 12. Germline CDR1 is WSHSY and CDR2 is SAAADI. This CDR3 is built from 16 residues. The CDR3 DNA reads TGCGCCAGCAGTGAGTTCCCCCAGCGGCCAGGGGGTGAGCAGTTCTTC. It is translated as CASSEFPQRPGGEQFF.

Comment on this clone: The junction departs from germline at one end; a sequencing error may be responsible. This sequence joins TRBV7-7 and TRBJ2-5; no firm D call. The CDR3 contains 14 residues. Germline V gives CDR1 SSHAT, CDR2 FNYEAQ (reference sequence). DNA for the CDR3: TGTGCTAGCAGCTTAGAGCTCGGCCAAGAGACCCAGTACTTC. Residues: CASSLELGQETQYF. Filled out from reference TRBV7-7 and TRBJ2-5, the complete variable domain reads GAGVSQSPRYKVTKRGQDVTLRCDPISSHATLYWYQQALGQGPEFLTYFNYEAQPDKSGLPSDRFSAERPEGSISTLTIQRTEQRDSAMYRCASSLELGQETQYFGPGTRLLVL.

The V gene is TRBV2, the J gene TRBJ2-3; D is perhaps TRBD2 (7 bases). Germline assignment: CDR1 SNHLY and CDR2 FYNNEI. This CDR3 has 16 residues. Trimming removed 7 bases at V and 1 base at J, with 18 bases between. The CDR3 loop reads CASNRRGGVGTDTQYF. The CDR3 DNA sequence: TGTGCCAGCAACCGTAGGGGGGGAGTGGGCACAGATACGCAGTATTTT.

The chain has TRBV5-5 and TRBJ1-5; D uncertain. The V and J ends lost 1 base and 4 bases respectively, with 15 bases between them. The CDR3 consists of 16 residues. Germline CDR1 reads SGHKS; CDR2 reads YYEKEE (reference sequence). The CDR3: CASSLFKVSENQPQHF. The DNA of the CDR3 is TGTGCCAGCAGCTTGTTTAAAGTGAGCGAAAATCAGCCCCAGCATTTT.

The V call is TRBV21-1, the J call TRBJ1-5; the table calls TRBD1, which could not be checked here. TRBV21-1 is flagged as a pseudogene. The CDR3 has 16 amino acids. The CDR3 DNA is TGTGCCAGCAGCACTAAAGACAGGGTGAGGAATCAGCCCCAGCATTTT. Protein product: CASSTKDRVRNQPQHF.

The table lists this clone with a count of one. The CDR3 sequence is CASSPPGVADTQYF. The DNA of the CDR3 is TGTGCCAGCAGTCCTCCGGGTGTGGCAGATACGCAGTATTTT. V is TRBV28 and J is TRBJ2-3; D is unresolved. Trimming took off 5 bases at V and 4 bases at J, with 13 bases between the two ends. This CDR3 is built from 14 residues. Germline-derived CDR1 and CDR2 are MDHEN and SYDVKM. The full variable domain, completed using reference TRBV28 and TRBJ2-3, is DVKVTQSSRYLVKRTGEKVFLECVQDMDHENMFWYRQDPGLGLRLIYFSYDVKMKEKGDIPEGYSVSREKKERFSLILESASTNQTSMYLCASSPPGVADTQYFGPGTRLTVL.

The chain couples TRBV3-1 (or the pseudogene TRBV3-2) to TRBJ2-7; tentatively, D is TRBD2 (6 bases). From germline, CDR1 is LGHDT and CDR2 YNNKEL (reference sequence). The length of the CDR3 is 14 residues. V dropped 0 bases and J dropped 9 bases, with 15 bases sitting between them. The CDR3 reads CASSQEKGLEGQYF. DNA for the CDR3: TGTGCCAGCAGCCAAGAGAAGGGACTCGAGGGGCAGTACTTC.